This TCR beta chain was sequenced during a study of CD8 T cells in ankylosing spondylitis. Study results and limitations: Blood of patients with ankylosing spondylitis appeared to be characterized by a TCR beta motif of several highly homologous variants.

This clonotype was observed at least ten times. Its antigen is undetermined. Each CDR3 protein is one row after TCRdb ran MiXCR on the 5' RACE reads. This repertoire shows more than 400,000 distinct CDR3 sequences, under 5.5% found once; its top ten account for around 3.5%. With 2 bases clipped from V and 3 bases from J, the junction kept 6 bases outside the gene matches. Germline V gene sequence: CDR1 SGHTA, CDR2 FQGNSA. CDR3 length equals 15 residues. The origin of this receptor is a male donor with ankylosing spondylitis. The chain uses TRBV7-2 and TRBJ2-7; 8 nucleotides align to TRBD1. Sequencing input: blood, either unsorted or a sorted T cell fraction (not recorded which). DNA for the CDR3: TGTGCCAGCAGCTTATGGTCGACAGGGGTCTACGAGCAGTACTTC. Its protein product is CASSLWSTGVYEQYF.